The 5 T cell receptor beta chains reported below all come from one sample, sequenced in a study of OX40 agonist ivuxolimab in advanced cancers. The data were produced by immunoSEQ multiplex PCR, yet TCRdb's version contains in-frame clones alone and is incomplete. The top ten clones hold roughly 5.5% of a sample with 60,000 to 65,000 clones, around 90% of them seen once. The specimen was CD4+ or CD8+ T cells sorted from blood, collected in a trial of the OX40 agonist ivuxolimab. Source of these receptors: an adult with an advanced solid tumor such as melanoma, head and neck, liver or kidney cancer.

The CDR3 here is CASSQNVGYTYEQYF. The CDR3 coding sequence is TGCGCCAGCAGCCAAAATGTCGGCTATACCTACGAGCAGTACTTC. This chain uses TRBV4-1 with TRBJ2-7, with no clear D. CDR1 is MGHRA, CDR2 YSYEKL, per germline. Trimming took 2 bases from V and 2 from J, leaving 13 bases between them. The CDR3 is 15 amino acids.

This CDR3 reads CASSLPTDTQYF. CDR3 sequence (DNA): TGCGCCAGCAGCTTGCCAACAGATACGCAGTATTTT. The chain uses TRBV5-1 and TRBJ2-3; D uncertain. In germline, CDR1 is SGHRS, CDR2 YFSETQ. The CDR3 has 12 amino acids. V was pared by 1 base and J by 3 bases, with 3 bases between.

The chain has TRBV7-2 and TRBJ1-4; D possibly corresponds to TRBD1 (6 bases). Germline CDR1 is SGHTA and CDR2 is FQGNSA. Trimming cost V 3 bases and J 3 bases, with 8 bases left between them. The CDR3 has 14 amino acids. The CDR3 loop is CASSLGGPNEKLFF. CDR3 in DNA: TGTGCCAGCAGCTTGGGGGGGCCTAATGAAAAACTGTTTTTT.

The chain's CDR3 is CASSQWRGRNTEAFF. The CDR3 nucleotides read TGTGCCAGCAGCCAATGGAGGGGTCGGAACACTGAAGCTTTCTTT. The V and J genes are TRBV14 and TRBJ1-1; D may be TRBD1 (5 bases). Trimming shortened V by 2 bases and J by 1 base, and 11 bases separated the two germline ends. From germline, CDR1 is SGHDN and CDR2 FVKESK. The CDR3 totals 15 residues.

The rearrangement uses TRBV6-4 and TRBJ2-7; 7 bases are shared with TRBD2. The junction had 6 bases not matched to a gene; V was cut back by 3 bases and J by 4 bases. The CDR3 is 14 residues long. From germline, CDR1 is MRHNA and CDR2 SNTAGT. CDR3 residues: CASSELAELYEQYF. The CDR3 region has the DNA TGTGCCAGCAGTGAGCTAGCGGAACTATACGAGCAGTACTTC.